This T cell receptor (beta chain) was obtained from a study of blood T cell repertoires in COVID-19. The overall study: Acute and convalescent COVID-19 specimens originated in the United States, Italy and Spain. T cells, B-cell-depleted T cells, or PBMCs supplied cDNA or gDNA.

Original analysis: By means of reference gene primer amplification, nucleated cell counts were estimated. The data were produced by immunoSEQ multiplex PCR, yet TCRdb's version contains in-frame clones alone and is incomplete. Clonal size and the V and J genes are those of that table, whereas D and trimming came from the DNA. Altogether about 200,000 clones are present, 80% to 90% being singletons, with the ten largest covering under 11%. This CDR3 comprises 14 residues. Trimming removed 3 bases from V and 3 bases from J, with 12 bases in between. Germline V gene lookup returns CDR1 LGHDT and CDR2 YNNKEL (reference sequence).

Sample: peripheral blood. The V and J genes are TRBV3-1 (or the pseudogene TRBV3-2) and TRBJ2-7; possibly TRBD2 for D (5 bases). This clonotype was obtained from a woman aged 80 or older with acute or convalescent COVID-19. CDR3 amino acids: CASSQVLGSYEQYF. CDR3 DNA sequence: TGTGCCAGCAGCCAGGTTCTGGGGAGCTACGAGCAGTACTTC.